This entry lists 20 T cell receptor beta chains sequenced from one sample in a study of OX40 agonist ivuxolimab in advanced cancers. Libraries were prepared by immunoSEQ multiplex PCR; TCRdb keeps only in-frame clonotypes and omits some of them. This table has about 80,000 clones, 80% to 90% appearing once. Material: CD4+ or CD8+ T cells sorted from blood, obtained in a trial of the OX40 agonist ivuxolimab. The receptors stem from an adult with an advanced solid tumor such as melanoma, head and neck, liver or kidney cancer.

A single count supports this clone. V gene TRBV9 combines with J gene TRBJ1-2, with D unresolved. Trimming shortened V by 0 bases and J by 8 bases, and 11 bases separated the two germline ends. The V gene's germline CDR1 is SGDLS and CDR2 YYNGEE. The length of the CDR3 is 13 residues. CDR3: CASSVGTDWGYTF. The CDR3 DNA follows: TGTGCCAGCAGCGTAGGCACCGACTGGGGCTACACCTTC. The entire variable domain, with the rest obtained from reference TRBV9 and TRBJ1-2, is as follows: DSGVTQTPKHLITATGQRVTLRCSPRSGDLSVYWYQQSLDQGLQFLIQYYNGEERAKGNILERFSAQQFPDLHSELNLSSLELGDSALYFCASSVGTDWGYTFGSGTRLTVV.

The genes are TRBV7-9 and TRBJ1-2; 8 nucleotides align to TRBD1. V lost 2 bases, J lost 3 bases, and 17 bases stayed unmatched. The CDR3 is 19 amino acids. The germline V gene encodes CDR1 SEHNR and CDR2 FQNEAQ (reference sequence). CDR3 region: CASSLPRTGLVEYDYGYTF. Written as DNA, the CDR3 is TGTGCCAGCAGCTTACCCCGGACAGGGCTCGTTGAGTATGACTATGGCTACACCTTC.

The CDR3, as DNA: TGTGCCAGCAGTGCCCGTGGACCGACGAACACTGAAGCTTTCTTT. Translated, it gives CASSARGPTNTEAFF. V gene TRBV6-5 combines with J gene TRBJ1-1; D uncertain. Germline lookup yields CDR1 MNHEY and CDR2 SVGAGI. The CDR3 covers 15 residues. V lost 5 bases and J lost 1, with 14 bases in between.

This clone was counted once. In nucleotides, the CDR3 is TGCGCCAGCAGCCAAGATCCCCCCGGAGCAACTAATGAAAAACTGTTTTTT. Encoded protein: CASSQDPPGATNEKLFF. The chain joins TRBV4-3 to TRBJ1-4; D ambiguous. V was shortened by 0 bases and J by 0 bases, with 11 bases between the two germline ends. There are 17 residues in the CDR3. CDR1 is LGHNA and CDR2 is YSLEER in the germline V gene.

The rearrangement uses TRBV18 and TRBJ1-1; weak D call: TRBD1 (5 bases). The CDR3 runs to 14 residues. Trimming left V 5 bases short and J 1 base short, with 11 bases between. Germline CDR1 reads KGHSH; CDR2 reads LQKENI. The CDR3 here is CASSSLDRNTEAFF. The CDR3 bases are TGTGCCAGCTCATCCCTTGACAGGAACACTGAAGCTTTCTTT.

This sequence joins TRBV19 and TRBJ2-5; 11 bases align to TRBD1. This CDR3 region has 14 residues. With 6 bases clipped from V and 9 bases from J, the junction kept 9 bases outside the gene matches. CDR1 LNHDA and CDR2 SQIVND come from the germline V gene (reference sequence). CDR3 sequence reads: CASSLGQGARPQYF. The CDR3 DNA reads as TGTGCCAGTAGCCTTGGACAGGGGGCTAGGCCCCAGTACTTC.

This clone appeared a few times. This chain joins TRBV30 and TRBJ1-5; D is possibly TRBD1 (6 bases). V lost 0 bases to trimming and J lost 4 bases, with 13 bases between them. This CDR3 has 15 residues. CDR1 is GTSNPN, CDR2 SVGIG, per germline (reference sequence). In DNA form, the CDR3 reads TGTGCCTGGAGTGTAAGGGGGGCGCGAAATCAGCCCCAGCATTTT. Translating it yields CAWSVRGARNQPQHF.

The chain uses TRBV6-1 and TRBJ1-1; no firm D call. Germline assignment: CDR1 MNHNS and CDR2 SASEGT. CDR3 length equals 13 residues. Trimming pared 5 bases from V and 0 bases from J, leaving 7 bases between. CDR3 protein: CASSHRVNTEAFF. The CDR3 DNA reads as TGTGCCAGCAGTCACAGAGTGAACACTGAAGCTTTCTTT.

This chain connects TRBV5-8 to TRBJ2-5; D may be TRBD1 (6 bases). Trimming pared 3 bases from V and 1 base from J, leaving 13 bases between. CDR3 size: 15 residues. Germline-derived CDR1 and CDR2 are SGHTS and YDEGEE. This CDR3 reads CASSWGPGFQETQYF. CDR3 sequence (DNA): TGTGCCAGCAGCTGGGGGCCAGGATTCCAAGAGACCCAGTACTTC.

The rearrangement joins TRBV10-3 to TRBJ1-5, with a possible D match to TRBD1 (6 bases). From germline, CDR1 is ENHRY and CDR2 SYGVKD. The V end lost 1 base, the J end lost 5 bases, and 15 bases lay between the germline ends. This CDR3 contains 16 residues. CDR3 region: CAISELDRWKDQPQHF. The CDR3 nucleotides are TGTGCCATCAGTGAGTTAGACAGGTGGAAAGATCAGCCCCAGCATTTT.

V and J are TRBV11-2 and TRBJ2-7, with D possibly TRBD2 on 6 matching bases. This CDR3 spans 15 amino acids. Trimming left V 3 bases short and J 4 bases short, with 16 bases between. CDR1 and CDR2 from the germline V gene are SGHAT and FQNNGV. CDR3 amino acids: CASSFGGLASYEQYF. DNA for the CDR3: TGTGCCAGCAGCTTCGGAGGCCTAGCGAGTTACGAGCAGTACTTC.

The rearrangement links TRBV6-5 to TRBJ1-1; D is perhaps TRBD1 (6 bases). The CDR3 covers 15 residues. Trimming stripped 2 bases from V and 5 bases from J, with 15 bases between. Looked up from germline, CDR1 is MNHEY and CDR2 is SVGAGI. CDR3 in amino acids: CASSYEVRGKTEAFF. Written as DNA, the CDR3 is TGTGCCAGCAGTTACGAAGTCAGGGGAAAAACTGAAGCTTTCTTT.

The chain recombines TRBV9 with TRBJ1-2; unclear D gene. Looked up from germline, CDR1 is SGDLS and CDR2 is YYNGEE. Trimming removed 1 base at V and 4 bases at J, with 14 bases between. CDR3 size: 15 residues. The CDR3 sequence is CASSVIASPPYGYTF. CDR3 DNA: TGTGCCAGCAGCGTAATTGCCAGTCCCCCCTATGGCTACACCTTC.

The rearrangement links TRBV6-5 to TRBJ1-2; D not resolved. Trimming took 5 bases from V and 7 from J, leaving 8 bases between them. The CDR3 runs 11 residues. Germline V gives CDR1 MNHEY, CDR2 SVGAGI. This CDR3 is CASSPAVGYTF. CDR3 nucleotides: TGTGCCAGCAGTCCGGCCGTTGGCTACACCTTC.

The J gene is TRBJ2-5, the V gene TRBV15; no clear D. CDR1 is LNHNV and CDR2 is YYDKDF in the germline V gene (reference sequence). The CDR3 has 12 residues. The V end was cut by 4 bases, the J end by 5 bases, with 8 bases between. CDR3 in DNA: TGTGCCACCAGCATAGTGGGGGAGACCCAGTACTTC. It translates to CATSIVGETQYF.

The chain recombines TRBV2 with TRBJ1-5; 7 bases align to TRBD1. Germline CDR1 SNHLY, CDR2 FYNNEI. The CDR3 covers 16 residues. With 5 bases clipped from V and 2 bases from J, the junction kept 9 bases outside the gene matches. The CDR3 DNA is TGTGCCAGCAGTACAGGGGTCTTCGATCGCAATCAGCCCCAGCATTTT. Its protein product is CASSTGVFDRNQPQHF.

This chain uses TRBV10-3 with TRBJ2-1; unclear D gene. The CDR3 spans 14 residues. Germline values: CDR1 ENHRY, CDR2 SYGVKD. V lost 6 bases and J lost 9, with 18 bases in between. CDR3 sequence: CAIRADRNLGEQFF. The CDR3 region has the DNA TGTGCCATCAGGGCTGACCGGAATCTAGGTGAGCAGTTCTTC.

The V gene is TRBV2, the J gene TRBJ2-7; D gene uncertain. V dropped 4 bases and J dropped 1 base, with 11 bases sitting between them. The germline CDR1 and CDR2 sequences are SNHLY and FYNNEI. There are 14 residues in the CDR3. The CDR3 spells CASSVAKVSYEQYF. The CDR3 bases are TGTGCCAGCAGTGTAGCTAAGGTTTCCTACGAGCAGTACTTC.

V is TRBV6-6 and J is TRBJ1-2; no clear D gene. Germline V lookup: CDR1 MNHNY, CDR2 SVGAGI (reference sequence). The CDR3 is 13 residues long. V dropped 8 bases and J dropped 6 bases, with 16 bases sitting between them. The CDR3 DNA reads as TGTGCCAGCGCCCCCGATAGCGGAAATGGCTACACCTTC. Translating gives CASAPDSGNGYTF.

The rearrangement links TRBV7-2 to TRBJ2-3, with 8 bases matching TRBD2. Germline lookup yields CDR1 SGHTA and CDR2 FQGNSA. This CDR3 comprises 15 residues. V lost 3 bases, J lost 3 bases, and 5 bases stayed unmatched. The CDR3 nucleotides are TGTGCCAGCAGCTTCCGGGAGGGCCTGACAGATACGCAGTATTTT. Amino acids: CASSFREGLTDTQYF.